The TCR beta chain described here comes from a study of CD8+CD57+ T cells in acquired aplastic anemia. Regarding the study as a whole: Overlapping CD8+ CDR3 repertoires of patients and controls contained some 30 shared sequences.

This clonotype was seen only a few times. Its antigen is currently unknown. The use of genomic DNA as template underpinned the TCR beta VDJ and CDR3 profiling. TCRdb reprocessed the reads with MiXCR, giving one entry per CDR3 protein. This sample has more than 70,000 distinct CDR3 sequences; under 80% occur once, and the top ten carry roughly 80%. V lost 7 bases, J lost 9 bases, and 8 bases stayed unmatched. The germline V gene encodes CDR1 LNHDA and CDR2 SQIVND (reference sequence). The CDR3 runs 13 residues. Previously, flow cytometry had revealed CD8+CD57+ cell expansion in the patients chosen for sequencing.

This chain uses TRBV19 with TRBJ2-3; 9 bases are a match to TRBD2. This TCR came from a human donor with aplastic anemia. Sequencing was carried out using sorted CD4+, CD8+, or CD8+CD57+ T cells (not recorded which) from PBMCs. The CDR3 protein is CASTLAGGDTQYF. CDR3 nucleotide sequence: TGTGCCAGTACCCTGGCGGGAGGGGACACGCAGTATTTT.